Sequencing of this T cell receptor beta chain was carried out in a study of blood T cell repertoires in COVID-19. TCRdb's copy holds only in-frame clones and misses some; the assay was immunoSEQ multiplex PCR. Among about 140,000 clones listed, roughly 88% were seen once. Trimming removed 0 bases from V and 9 bases from J, with 6 bases in between. CDR1 is MRHNA and CDR2 is SNTAGT in the germline V gene. The CDR3 length is 13 residues. The sequenced material came from peripheral blood. The chain links TRBV6-4 to TRBJ1-6, with D tentatively TRBD1 (5 bases). The clonotype was recovered from a human donor in a cohort sampled during active COVID-19. The CDR3 nucleotides read TGTGCCAGCAGTGACTCGGGGGGTTCACCCCTCCACTTT. This codes for CASSDSGGSPLHF.